One T cell receptor (beta chain) is described in this entry. Its recognized antigen is unknown. Base qualities are missing; no much larger clone stands one base away. These data originate in a study of blood T cell repertoires in COVID-19 (dated by TCRdb to between 2020 and 2021). In the study overall: The collaborator samples originated in the United States, Italy and Spain and spanned the acute and convalescent phases of COVID-19. The prospective study material was composed of cDNA or gDNA derived from T cells, B-cell-depleted T cells, or PBMCs. The dataset comprised deeply sampled blood TCRbeta repertoires from subjects exposed to, actively infected with, or recovered from COVID-19. The repertoires were made available in a free public database intended to serve as a resource for research on the immune response to SARS-CoV-2. Samples came from the ongoing ImmuneRACE study (first 160 participants) plus 1,254 subjects from 6 global collaborators. Sample metadata almost always included a de-identified subject ID, COVID-19 status, age in years and sex. Where available, HLA class I and class II types were taken from metadata supplied by the sample provider and were not determined by assay-based typing.

Here is what the overall study found, with its caveats: The quantity of clinical and demographic metadata differed by source and by participant and was supplied without curation.

TCRbeta CDR3 regions were amplified from genomic DNA by means of the immunoSEQ Assay, a bias-controlled multiplex PCR. Per the original workflow: The number of nucleated cells in each sample was estimated by amplification of reference gene primers within the assay. To quantify the absolute abundance of each unique TCRbeta CDR3 rearrangement, sequence reads were collapsed and filtered. For each sample, productive Simpson clonality was calculated by taking the square root of Simpson's diversity index across productive rearrangements. Drawn from immuneACCESS, this table holds only the in-frame rearrangements with V and J called that TCRdb kept. Clones are partly lost; checked studies trace under half to an unresolved V gene and leave the rest unexplained. The DNA gave D and trimming, while V, J and clone size come from that table. The table for this sample lists 200,000 or so clones; about 78% of them were counted only once. The ten most abundant clones make up less than 7% of the sample.

Each collaborating institution followed its own protocols to collect whole blood in K2EDTA tubes. For TCRbeta analysis, collaborators shipped samples in one of three forms: frozen whole blood, isolated PBMCs, or DNA extracted from either of those sample types. Trimming costs V 8 bases and J 3 bases, and their ends lie 11 bases apart. The CDR3 covers 12 residues, taking in both the cysteine and the phenylalanine. Only CDR3 DNA remains: 36 bases, in frame from the first base. CDR1 and CDR2, per the germline V gene (reference sequence), are MNHEY and SMNVEV. The clonotype was recovered from a woman in her seventies with acute or convalescent COVID-19. The sequence is built from TRBV27 and TRBJ2-7, and TRBD1 may be the D gene, going by 5 matching bases. The sequenced material came from peripheral blood. The CDR3 protein: CASGDSRYEQYF. The DNA sequence reads TGTGCCAGCGGCGACAGCCGCTACGAGCAGTACTTC.